The rows below give T cell receptor beta chains drawn from one sample of a study of CD4 T cells in relation to SARS-CoV-2 and coronaviruses. The data were produced by immunoSEQ multiplex PCR, yet TCRdb's version contains in-frame clones alone and is incomplete. The sample has around 69,000 clones, around 93% seen once. Sequencing was performed on naive CD4+ T cells from PBMCs. These receptors all come from a human donor in good health. Each CDR3 is given without its conserved first and last residue.

>TRBJ2-7|TRBV7-2
ASSPTRNSYEQY
>TRBJ2-1|TRBV19
ASSPDRAGYNEQF
>TRBJ2-4|TRBV3-1/TRBV3-2
ASSQGWTGNIQY
>TRBJ2-3|TRBV9
ASSGGGLAGGRSTDTQY
>TRBJ2-1|TRBV11-1
ASSLARGTQIREQF
>TRBJ2-5|TRBV28
ASSFRLAGGAETQY
>TRBJ2-3|TRBV5-4
ASSQGLLSDTQY
>TRBJ2-7|TRBV10-3
AISDRAGVFYSYEQY
>TRBJ2-5|TRBV7-3
ASSLLGGSGETQY
>TRBJ1-3|TRBV3-1/TRBV3-2
ASSQNRNTIY
>TRBJ2-3|TRBV2
ASSSTGGGYTDTQY
>TRBJ2-3|TRBV14
ASSPDPWTSGNTDTQY
>TRBJ2-1|TRBV5-1
ASSLGGRRYNEQF
>TRBJ2-1|TRBV15
ATSRQLAGYNEQF
>TRBJ2-7|TRBV28
ASRDFTDSTYEQY
>TRBJ2-7|TRBV3-1/TRBV3-2
ASSQEGRGGLHEQY
>TRBJ1-2|TRBV13
ASSLVGGGGYT
>TRBJ2-2|TRBV28
ASNPLGTGNTGELF
>TRBJ2-7|TRBV6-5
ASSSLGSSYEQY
>TRBJ2-3|TRBV2
ASMDRSTDTQY
>TRBJ2-2|TRBV28
ASKTGGTGELF
>TRBJ2-7|TRBV10-3
AISAKDSYEQY
>TRBJ1-2|TRBV12-3/TRBV12-4
ASSLAALYGYT
>TRBJ2-7|TRBV28
ASTGLAGYEQY
>TRBJ2-7|TRBV6-1
ASSDGSARVEQY
>TRBJ2-7|TRBV7-9
ASSLEGPPVGEQY
>TRBJ1-1|TRBV29-1
SVVRQLNTEAF
>TRBJ1-1|TRBV18
ASSTGGMTEAF
>TRBJ1-5|TRBV5-8
ASSLVLGTTQPQH
>TRBJ1-5|TRBV27
ASSEDRGDNQPQH
>TRBJ1-4|TRBV29-1
SVEGRGTGGRREKLF
>TRBJ1-1|TRBV2
ASSDRGGTEAF
>TRBJ1-5|TRBV28
ASSPGGPLGNQPQH
>TRBJ2-2|TRBV27
ASTERNPGAVGELF
>TRBJ2-7|TRBV3-1/TRBV3-2
ASSLTSGYEQY
>TRBJ1-4|TRBV5-4
ASSQGQANEKLF
>TRBJ2-1|TRBV25-1
ASSRYQGGDGNEQF
>TRBJ1-1|TRBV27
ASSLSSVGGTEAF
>TRBJ2-5|TRBV19
ASSKLPGQGQETQY
>TRBJ2-1|TRBV6-5
ASLSGRNSYNEQF
>TRBJ2-1|TRBV19
ASSAGLAGRGNEQF
>TRBJ2-3|TRBV2
ASNDQGLRTDTQY
>TRBJ2-1|TRBV19
ASSGSVYNEQF
>TRBJ2-1|TRBV3-1/TRBV3-2
ASSQERILVYNEQF
>TRBJ2-2|TRBV18
ASSLGLYTGELF
>TRBJ2-7|TRBV28
ASSAPDRFTHEQY
>TRBJ2-7|TRBV15
ATSSGTSGLYEQY
>TRBJ1-3|TRBV11-1
ASRGTSSGNTIY
>TRBJ2-3|TRBV7-3
ASSPGGPLRQY
>TRBJ1-6|TRBV27
ASSLGQGPAIYNSPLH
>TRBJ2-2|TRBV5-6
ASSPTVSGSGELF
>TRBJ2-1|TRBV4-1
ASSQGGTGGQSQF
>TRBJ2-7|TRBV4-1
ASSQGFLQGYSYEQY
>TRBJ1-4|TRBV15
ATSRDNTGTNEKLF
>TRBJ1-5|TRBV27
ASSFTSNQPQH
>TRBJ2-5|TRBV5-6
ASSPGQLLSPQY
>TRBJ2-3|TRBV9
ASSPSDPARRADTQY
>TRBJ1-6|TRBV18
ASSPGTGPNSPLH
>TRBJ2-7|TRBV27
ASSALAGGPGEQY
>TRBJ1-2|TRBV24-1
ATRDMVYGYT